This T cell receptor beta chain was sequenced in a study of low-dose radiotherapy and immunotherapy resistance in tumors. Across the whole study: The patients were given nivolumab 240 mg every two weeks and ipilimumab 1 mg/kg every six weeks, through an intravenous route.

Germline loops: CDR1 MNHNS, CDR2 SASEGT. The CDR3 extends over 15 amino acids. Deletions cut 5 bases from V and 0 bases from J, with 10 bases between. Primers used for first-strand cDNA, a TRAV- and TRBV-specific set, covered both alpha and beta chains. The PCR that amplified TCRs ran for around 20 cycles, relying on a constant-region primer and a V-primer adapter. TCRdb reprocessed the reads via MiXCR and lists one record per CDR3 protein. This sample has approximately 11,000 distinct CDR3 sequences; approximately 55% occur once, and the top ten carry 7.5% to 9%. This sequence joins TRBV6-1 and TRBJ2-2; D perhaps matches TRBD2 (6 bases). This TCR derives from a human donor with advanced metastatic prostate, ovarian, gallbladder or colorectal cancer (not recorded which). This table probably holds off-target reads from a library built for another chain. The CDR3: CASSPGLTNTGELFF. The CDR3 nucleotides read TGTGCCAGCAGTCCGGGACTGACGAACACCGGGGAGCTGTTTTTT.